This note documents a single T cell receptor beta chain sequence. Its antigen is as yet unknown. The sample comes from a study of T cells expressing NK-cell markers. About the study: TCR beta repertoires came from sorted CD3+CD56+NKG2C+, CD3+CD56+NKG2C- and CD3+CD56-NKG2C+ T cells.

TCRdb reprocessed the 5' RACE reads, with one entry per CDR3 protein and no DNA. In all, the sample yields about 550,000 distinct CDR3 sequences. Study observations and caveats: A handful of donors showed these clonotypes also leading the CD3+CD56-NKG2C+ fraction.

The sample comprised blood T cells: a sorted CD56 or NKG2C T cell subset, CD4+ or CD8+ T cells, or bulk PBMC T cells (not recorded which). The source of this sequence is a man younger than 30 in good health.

The CDR3 loop is CASSVGAVGETQYF. The J gene is TRBJ2-5, the V gene TRBV9. The CDR3 consists of 14 residues. CDR1 is SGDLS and CDR2 is YYNGEE in the germline V gene.